This TCR beta chain was identified in a study of blood T cell repertoires in COVID-19. For the study at large: T cells, B-cell-depleted T cells, or PBMCs provided the cDNA or gDNA that served as material.

Germline CDR1 reads LGHNT; CDR2 reads FRNRAP. The CDR3 totals 12 residues. V lost 5 bases and J 3 bases, leaving 7 bases between the germline ends. Methods used by the authors: Estimates of nucleated cell counts were drawn from the amplification of reference gene primers. Assay: immunoSEQ multiplex PCR; the TCRdb copy retains only in-frame clones and omits some. The V and J calls and clone size come from that table; D and trimming were worked out from the DNA. The sample consists of 650,000 to 800,000 clones, just under 90% of them appearing once. J is TRBJ1-2 and V is TRBV12-5; a weak D match, TRBD1 (5 bases). The origin of this receptor is a woman younger than 30 with acute or convalescent COVID-19. The sample comprised peripheral blood. The CDR3 nucleotides read TGTGCTAGTGGTGGGGGGGACTATGGCTACACCTTC. Translated: CASGGGDYGYTF.